This TCR beta chain was sequenced for a study of shared clonotypes between healthy human individuals. About the study: Participating donors consisted of a couple of women and a few men aged 18 to 49.

On this clone: Its antigen is undetermined.

Whole-study findings and limits: It was the non-shared clonotypes that had lower generation probabilities than clonotypes shared by all four donors.

CD45RO-negative cells were positively selected for CCR7, leaving out terminally differentiated effector memory CD45RA+ cells. Those who donated, Caucasian adults without exception, all lived in Nashville, Tennessee. In the study's own analysis: Filtering was not the same, since immunoSEQ gave junction-only sequences without quality scores. The assay was immunoSEQ multiplex PCR, and TCRdb's table has in-frame clones only and misses some. V, J and clone size are those of that table, while D and trimming were read from the DNA. The sample has roughly 570,000 clones; 95% to 98% are singletons. The TCR sequence derives from a man aged 30-40 years in good health. Material for sequencing was naive CD8+ T cells sorted from blood.

The CDR3 sequence is CASSRGDGTGTQYF. As DNA, the CDR3 is TGTGCCAGCAGCAGGGGCGACGGGACCGGGACCCAGTACTTC. The chain recombines TRBV9 with TRBJ2-5; perhaps D is TRBD1 or TRBD2 (5 bases each). CDR3 length equals 14 residues. Germline V gene lookup returns CDR1 SGDLS and CDR2 YYNGEE. Trimming stripped 4 bases from V and 7 bases from J, with 17 bases between.